This TCR beta chain was found in a study of CD8+ T cells in alopecia areata. Study findings and constraints: Many expanded lesional clones remained in scalp and blood on tofacitinib.

About this clone itself: Its antigen is not identified.

Regarding treatment: oral pan-JAK inhibitor, 5-10 mg twice daily. The ends were cut back, 7 bases at V and 2 bases at J, with 10 bases in the middle. CDR3 length: 12 amino acids. Germline V gene lookup returns CDR1 SQVTM and CDR2 ANQGSEA. Extracted RNA was reverse transcribed into cDNA, the sequencing template. TCRdb's copy holds only in-frame clones and misses some; the assay was immunoSEQ multiplex PCR. The data hold approximately 210,000 clones, with approximately 72% observed a single time. This chain uses TRBV29-1 with TRBJ2-3; D uncertain. The clonotype comes from a human donor with alopecia areata. The sample here was CD4+ T cells sorted from blood, taken at roughly week 45, from a patient treated with tofacitinib. The CDR3 loop is CSAGDITDTQYF. The DNA for the CDR3 is TGCAGCGCTGGGGATATCACAGATACGCAGTATTTT.